The clone carrying this T cell receptor beta chain was observed many times. These data are taken from a study of T cells in Graves' hyperthyroidism and ophthalmopathy. The CDR3 is made up of 13 amino acids. Germline V gives CDR1 GTSNPN, CDR2 SVGIG (reference sequence). The V segment lost 3 bases and the J segment 9 bases; nucleotides outside the gene matches: 8. Researchers took RNA transcripts and amplified the TCR beta CDR3 regions from them. HTBI primers were the set used in a first-round RT-PCR of the TCR CDR3. TCRdb re-called the multiplex PCR reads through MiXCR, storing one row per CDR3 protein. There are about 250,000 distinct CDR3 sequences in the sample; roughly 15% occur only once, and roughly 30% lies in the top ten.

The origin of this receptor is a woman in her forties or fifties with Graves' hyperthyroidism that later progressed to Graves' ophthalmopathy. The sample was blood. The J gene is TRBJ2-5, the V gene TRBV30, with 9 bases lining up with TRBD1. CDR3 DNA sequence: TGTGCCTGGAGGGGTACAGGGGGCGAGGCCCAGTACTTC. This gives the protein CAWRGTGGEAQYF.